The next 14 T cell receptor beta chains were all read from a single sample in a study of blood T cell repertoires in COVID-19. The table came from immunoSEQ multiplex PCR; TCRdb's copy has only in-frame clones and leaves some out. Of fewer than 250,000 clones in the sample, almost 90% are singletons; the top ten hold around 2.8%. The sequenced sample consisted of peripheral blood. The source is a woman between 55 and 75 years old with acute or convalescent COVID-19.

This clone was counted a single time. The V and J genes are TRBV5-4 and TRBJ2-1; TRBD2 matches 8 bases. The V gene's germline CDR1 is SGHNT and CDR2 YYREEE (reference sequence). V gave up 4 bases and J gave up 9 bases; unmatched junction bases: 9. This CDR3 region has 14 residues. The CDR3 coding sequence is TGTGCCAGCAGCAGAACAGCGGGAGAGAGTGAGCAGTTCTTC. Translated: CASSRTAGESEQFF.

This sequence joins TRBV3-1 (or the pseudogene TRBV3-2) and TRBJ1-1; 8 bases align to TRBD1. This CDR3 contains 18 residues. V shed 4 bases, J shed 3 bases, and the junction held 16 bases outside the gene matches. Germline V lookup: CDR1 LGHDT, CDR2 YNNKEL (reference sequence). CDR3 nucleotides: TGTGCCAGCAGCCTATACTGGCACGACCGGGACAGGTACACTGAAGCTTTCTTT. It yields the protein CASSLYWHDRDRYTEAFF.

V is TRBV11-2 and J is TRBJ1-1; D possibly corresponds to TRBD1 (5 bases). The ends were cut back, 3 bases at V and 4 bases at J, with 18 bases in the middle. This CDR3 spans 16 amino acids. The germline CDR1 and CDR2 sequences are SGHAT and FQNNGV. The CDR3 DNA is TGTGCCAGCAGCTTCCTCACGGGGGGGTACGGCACTGAAGCTTTCTTT. Residues: CASSFLTGGYGTEAFF.

The chain joins TRBV18 to TRBJ1-4, with D possibly TRBD1 on 6 matching bases. V gave up 4 bases and J gave up 1 base, with 10 bases separating them. The CDR3 sequence is 15 residues long. The germline V gene encodes CDR1 KGHSH and CDR2 LQKENI. The CDR3 DNA reads TGTGCCAGCTCACTTTCACAGGGAACTAATGAAAAACTGTTTTTT. Translated, it gives CASSLSQGTNEKLFF. The full variable domain, rest sourced from reference TRBV18 and TRBJ1-4, is NAGVMQNPRHLVRRRGQEARLRCSPMKGHSHVYWYRQLPEEGLKFMVYLQKENIIDESGMPKERFSAEFPKEGPSILRIQQVVRGDSAAYFCASSLSQGTNEKLFFGSGTQLSVL.

The chain is built from TRBV18 and TRBJ1-6; D remains unclear. This CDR3 is built from 16 residues. Germline assignment: CDR1 KGHSH and CDR2 LQKENI. Trimming removed 3 bases from V and 0 bases from J, with 9 bases in between. This CDR3 is CASSPGGSSYNSPLHF. For the CDR3, the DNA is TGTGCCAGCTCACCTGGCGGAAGCTCCTATAATTCACCCCTCCACTTT.

The V and J genes are TRBV7-9 and TRBJ1-1; perhaps TRBD1 as D (6 bases). The CDR3 contains 14 residues. Germline V gene lookup returns CDR1 SEHNR and CDR2 FQNEAQ (reference sequence). V gave up 8 bases and J gave up 0 bases, with 13 bases separating them. The CDR3 is CASFRDTLNTEAFF. Here the CDR3 DNA reads TGTGCCAGCTTCCGGGACACCCTGAACACTGAAGCTTTCTTT.

This chain uses TRBV6-5 with TRBJ1-5; tentatively, D is TRBD1 (5 bases). The CDR3 sequence is 15 residues long. The V end was cut by 0 bases, the J end by 7 bases, with 13 bases between. CDR1 is MNHEY and CDR2 is SVGAGI in the germline V gene. CDR3 in amino acids: CASSYSQEGRQPQHF. For the CDR3, the DNA is TGTGCCAGCAGTTACTCACAGGAGGGAAGACAGCCCCAGCATTTT.

The chain links TRBV29-1 to TRBJ1-2; 9 bases map to TRBD1. There are 15 residues in the CDR3. The germline gives CDR1 SQVTM, CDR2 ANQGSEA. As DNA, the CDR3 is TGCAGTGTTAGCCCCCACCTGAGACAGGGGGAAGGCTACACCTTC. Translation: CSVSPHLRQGEGYTF.

The V call is TRBV7-2, the J call TRBJ1-1, with D perhaps TRBD1 (5 bases). Trimming left V 5 bases short and J 7 bases short, with 14 bases between. The CDR3 has 13 residues. CDR1 and CDR2 (germline): SGHTA, FQGNSA. The CDR3, as DNA: TGTGCCAGCAGCCCAAGGGCAGGGCTTGAAGCTTTCTTT. Protein product: CASSPRAGLEAFF.

The rearrangement links TRBV4-1 to TRBJ2-4, with 9 positions matching TRBD1. The CDR3 loop spans 17 amino acids. Unmatched junction bases numbered 4, after V lost 0 bases and J lost 1 base. CDR1 is MGHRA, CDR2 YSYEKL, per germline. CDR3 in amino acids: CASSQDPGTGAKNIQYF. The CDR3 DNA reads as TGCGCCAGCAGCCAAGATCCCGGGACAGGGGCCAAAAACATTCAGTACTTC.

The chain is built from TRBV23-1 and TRBJ1-1, with D hard to call. TRBV23-1 is designated an ORF whose function remains uncertain. V lost 0 bases to trimming and J lost 2 bases, with 10 bases between them. This CDR3 is built from 15 residues. CDR3 sequence: CASSQSLQANTEAFF. For the CDR3, the DNA is TGCGCCAGCAGTCAATCTTTGCAGGCCAACACTGAAGCTTTCTTT.

This clone was seen more than once but under ten times. The chain carries TRBV4-3 and TRBJ1-1; possibly TRBD1 for D (6 bases). This CDR3 spans 13 amino acids. The V end was cut by 8 bases, the J end by 4 bases, with 14 bases between. Germline lookup yields CDR1 LGHNA and CDR2 YSLEER. As DNA, the CDR3 is TGCGCCAGCCGAAATTTAGGGGGCACTGAAGCTTTCTTT. Encoded protein: CASRNLGGTEAFF.

The rearrangement joins TRBV19 to TRBJ1-2, with D uncertain. V lost 5 bases and J 1 base, leaving 23 bases between the germline ends. The CDR3 length is 18 residues. Per germline, CDR1 LNHDA and CDR2 SQIVND (reference sequence). CDR3 nucleotides: TGTGCCAGTAGTCCTCAACAACCGCCCCCACTATTTAACTATGGCTACACCTTC. Protein sequence: CASSPQQPPPLFNYGYTF.

The genes are TRBV7-9 and TRBJ2-2; perhaps TRBD2 as D (6 bases). CDR1 is SEHNR and CDR2 is FQNEAQ in the germline V gene (reference sequence). The CDR3 has 16 residues. Trimming stripped 6 bases from V and 1 base from J, with 15 bases between. CDR3 nucleotides: TGTGCCAGCAGACAAGCCGGGAGCTTGAACACCGGGGAGCTGTTTTTT. Its protein product is CASRQAGSLNTGELFF.